The subject of this entry is one T cell receptor beta chain. TCR beta sequencing was performed on blood CD8+ and CD4+ T cells. The controls, all healthy donors, were matched for age and sex. Negative isolation yielded CD4+ and CD8+ T cells, and FACS enriched TEMRA cells. The record originates from a study of CD8 T cells in Susac syndrome. RNA amounts of roughly 0.5 to 1 ug underwent reverse transcription with random hexamers. Amplification of the TCR beta CDR3 was carried out by immunoSEQ multiplex PCR, which spanned a total of 54 Vbeta and 13 Jbeta segments. TCRdb called the immunoSEQ multiplex PCR reads again in MiXCR, with one record for every CDR3 protein. The sample carries about 120,000 distinct CDR3 sequences, nearly 95% recorded once. CDR3 size: 14 residues. V lost 6 bases to trimming and J lost 2 bases, with 14 bases between them.

V gene TRBV12-3 or TRBV12-4 combines with J gene TRBJ2-7; weak D call: TRBD1 (6 bases). The sequence was obtained from a human donor in good health. The specimen sequenced was CD4+ T cells from PBMCs. DNA of the CDR3: TGTGCCAGCAGGCAACAGGGTCGCCCCTACGAGCAGTACTTC. Its translation: CASRQQGRPYEQYF.